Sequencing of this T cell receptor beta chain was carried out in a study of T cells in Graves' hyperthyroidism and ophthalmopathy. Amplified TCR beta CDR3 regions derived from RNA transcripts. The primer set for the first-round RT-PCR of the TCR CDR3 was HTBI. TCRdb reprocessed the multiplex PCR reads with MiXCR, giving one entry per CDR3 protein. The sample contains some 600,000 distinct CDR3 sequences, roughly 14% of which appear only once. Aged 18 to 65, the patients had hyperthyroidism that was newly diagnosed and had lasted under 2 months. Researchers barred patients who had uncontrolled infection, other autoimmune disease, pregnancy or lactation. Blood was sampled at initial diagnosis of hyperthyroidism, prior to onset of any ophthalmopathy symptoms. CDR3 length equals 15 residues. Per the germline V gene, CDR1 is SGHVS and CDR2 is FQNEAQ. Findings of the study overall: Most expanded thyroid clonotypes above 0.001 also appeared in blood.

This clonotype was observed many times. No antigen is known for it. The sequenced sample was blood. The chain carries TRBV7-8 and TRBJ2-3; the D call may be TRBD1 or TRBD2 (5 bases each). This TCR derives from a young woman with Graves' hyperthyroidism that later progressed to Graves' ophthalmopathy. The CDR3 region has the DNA TGTGCTTTTCCCCAGGGCCGGACTAGCACAGATACGCAGTATTTT. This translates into CAFPQGRTSTDTQYF.